The clone carrying this TCR beta chain was found a few times. The antigen is undetermined. This entry is derived from a study of cytomegalovirus exposure and HLA in healthy donors. On the study more broadly: Of all 360 or so donors who were genotyped, 70% to 85% belonged to the Caucasian-associated ancestry cluster. Study-wide findings and caveats: Earlier analysis looked at TCR beta V segments, and most were productive about 87% or about 30% of the time. When a later analysis compared HLA-associated TCR beta chains with equally common others, the HLA-associated chains turned out to be more clonally expanded and to have lower generation probabilities.

The primer mix had 60 Vbeta and 13 Jbeta primers. Original handling: Roughly 10 million shared chains were among around 80 million unique TCR beta chains counted in a later analysis. Sequenced by immunoSEQ multiplex PCR; TCRdb stores in-frame clones only, minus some. From that table come the V and J calls and clone size; the DNA was used to work out D and trimming. This table holds about 150,000 clones, around 75% found once. The sample comprised PBMCs. This receptor was obtained from a woman aged 18-30 years in good health and CMV-seronegative.

CDR3 DNA: TGTGCCAGCAGTATACAGGGAATTATCACAGATACGCAGTATTTT. Amino acids: CASSIQGIITDTQYF. The rearrangement links TRBV6-5 to TRBJ2-3; perhaps TRBD1 as D (6 bases). The CDR3 is 15 amino acids. Trimming removed 5 bases from V and 2 bases from J, with 14 bases in between. Germline loops: CDR1 MNHEY, CDR2 SVGAGI.